These 22 T cell receptor beta chains were all obtained from the same sample, sequenced in a study of blood T cell repertoires in COVID-19. The table came from immunoSEQ multiplex PCR; TCRdb's copy has only in-frame clones and leaves some out. Altogether 150,000 to 200,000 clones are present, around 78% being singletons, with the ten largest covering 2.5% to 3%. Sample: peripheral blood. These TCRs come from a woman over 75 with active or convalescent COVID-19.

The rearrangement uses TRBV7-2 and TRBJ1-5, with D possibly matching TRBD1 (6 bases). The ends were cut back, 2 bases at V and 4 bases at J, with 12 bases in the middle. Germline loops: CDR1 SGHTA, CDR2 FQGNSA. This CDR3 comprises 15 residues. The CDR3: CASSLRAGENQPQHF. The CDR3 coding sequence is TGTGCCAGCAGCTTACGTGCAGGGGAGAATCAGCCCCAGCATTTT.

This rearrangement joins TRBV10-3 to TRBJ2-5, with D perhaps TRBD2 (6 bases). V lost 4 bases, J lost 3 bases, and 9 bases lay in between. Germline V lookup: CDR1 ENHRY, CDR2 SYGVKD. The CDR3 loop spans 13 amino acids. The CDR3, as DNA: TGTGCCATCAGTGCCGGAGGGGAAGAGACCCAGTACTTC. Protein: CAISAGGEETQYF.

The rearrangement links TRBV5-4 to TRBJ2-2; 9 nucleotides align to TRBD1. The CDR3 covers 14 residues. J was trimmed by 5 bases and V by 2 bases; bases with no gene match: 1. Germline V gene lookup returns CDR1 SGHNT and CDR2 YYREEE (reference sequence). The CDR3 DNA reads TGTGCCAGCAGCTTACAGGGGGCGACCGGGGAGCTGTTTTTT. Translation gives CASSLQGATGELFF.

V usage is TRBV20-1 and J usage is TRBJ2-1; 7 positions match TRBD1. V was clipped by 4 bases and J by 12 bases; unmatched bases: 6. CDR1 and CDR2 from the germline V gene are DFQATT and SNEGSKA (reference sequence). The CDR3 contains 11 residues. The chain's CDR3 is CSATDRDGQFF. In DNA form, the CDR3 reads TGCAGTGCTACCGACAGGGACGGGCAGTTCTTC.

CDR3 coding DNA: TGTGCCAGCAGTTACTCCCAGGTTTCGAACACTGAAGCTTTCTTT. Amino acids: CASSYSQVSNTEAFF. The chain employs TRBV6-6 and TRBJ1-1; D gene uncertain. V gave up 0 bases and J gave up 1 base, with 9 bases separating them. From germline, CDR1 is MNHNY and CDR2 SVGAGI (reference sequence). The CDR3 is made up of 15 amino acids.

The CDR3 DNA sequence: TGTGCCAGAAGCTCCTGGGACAGGGGCGGATTCAATCAGCCCCAGCATTTT. Translation: CARSSWDRGGFNQPQHF. The V call is TRBV7-5, the J call TRBJ1-5; the D call TRBD1 from the table was never checked on the DNA. TRBV7-5 corresponds to a pseudogene. There are 17 residues in the CDR3.

This clone was counted once. This chain joins TRBV2 and TRBJ1-6; D not resolved. In germline, CDR1 is SNHLY, CDR2 FYNNEI. The CDR3 is 15 residues long. Trimming took off 2 bases at V and 9 bases at J, with 14 bases between the two ends. This CDR3 reads CASSERGPLGSPLHF. The CDR3 DNA reads as TGTGCCAGCAGTGAACGAGGTCCTCTAGGTTCACCCCTCCACTTT.

The V call is TRBV28, the J call TRBJ1-1, with TRBD1 matching over 7 bases. J was trimmed by 1 base and V by 8 bases; bases with no gene match: 10. Germline CDR1 reads MDHEN; CDR2 reads SYDVKM. There are 15 residues in the CDR3. CDR3 residues: CASGRTGSGNTEAFF. The DNA of the CDR3 is TGTGCCAGCGGGAGGACAGGTTCAGGGAACACTGAAGCTTTCTTT.

The chain uses TRBV5-4 and TRBJ2-2, with TRBD2 identical over 9 bases. Germline CDR1 SGHNT, CDR2 YYREEE (reference sequence). The length of the CDR3 is 15 residues. The junction had 2 bases not matched to a gene; V was cut back by 0 bases and J by 5 bases. The CDR3 nucleotides are TGTGCCAGCAGCTTGGGGCTAGCGGGGACCGGGGAGCTGTTTTTT. It is translated as CASSLGLAGTGELFF.

At least ten counts were recorded for this clone. J is TRBJ2-2 and V is TRBV3-1 (or the pseudogene TRBV3-2), with 9 bases lining up with TRBD1. J was trimmed by 3 bases and V by 7 bases; bases with no gene match: 6. The CDR3 has 15 amino acids. Germline V gives CDR1 LGHDT, CDR2 YNNKEL (reference sequence). The CDR3 region is CASNRDRDYTGELFF. The CDR3 bases are TGTGCCAGCAACAGGGACAGGGATTACACCGGGGAGCTGTTTTTT.

The chain uses TRBV7-9 and TRBJ1-6; 11 bases are a match to TRBD1. This CDR3 contains 16 residues. V was pared by 5 bases and J by 8 bases, with 8 bases of the junction left unmatched. Germline values: CDR1 SEHNR, CDR2 FQNEAQ (reference sequence). CDR3 DNA sequence: TGTGCCAGCAGCCGGACAGGGGGCAGATCAGATTCACCCCTCCACTTT. This translates into CASSRTGGRSDSPLHF.

The genes are TRBV4-2 and TRBJ1-2, with TRBD1 matching 9 bases. In germline, CDR1 is LGHNA, CDR2 YNFKEQ. This CDR3 is 13 amino acids long. The V gene end was trimmed by 1 base and the J gene end by 8 bases; junction bases not matched to a gene: 2. The CDR3 DNA follows: TGTGCCAGCAGCCAAGGGACAGGGGACGGCTACACCTTC. Protein sequence: CASSQGTGDGYTF.

This chain connects TRBV4-3 to TRBJ1-1; 8 bases map to TRBD1. V shed 2 bases, J shed 6 bases, and the junction held 5 bases outside the gene matches. The germline gives CDR1 LGHNA, CDR2 YSLEER. CDR3 length: 14 residues. CDR3 in DNA: TGCGCCAGCAGCCAACATCAGGGGGCCCCTGAAGCTTTCTTT. It specifies CASSQHQGAPEAFF.

The rearrangement uses TRBV4-1 and TRBJ1-4, with D possibly being TRBD1 (5 bases). The CDR3 extends over 15 amino acids. Germline lookup yields CDR1 MGHRA and CDR2 YSYEKL. The V and J ends lost 4 bases and 5 bases respectively, with 14 bases between them. CDR3 in amino acids: CASSPRPGRNEKLFF. The DNA of the CDR3 is TGCGCCAGCAGCCCTAGACCAGGGCGGAATGAAAAACTGTTTTTT.

Only a few counts were recorded for this clone. The chain carries TRBV10-3 and TRBJ1-1; no clear D. V was trimmed by 1 base and J by 4 bases, leaving 4 bases between them. CDR3 length: 12 amino acids. The germline V gene encodes CDR1 ENHRY and CDR2 SYGVKD. The CDR3 DNA sequence: TGTGCCATCAGTGAGTTCGGCACTGAAGCTTTCTTT. It codes for CAISEFGTEAFF.

V is TRBV18 and J is TRBJ1-2; TRBD1 aligns across 7 bases. The germline V gene has CDR1 KGHSH and CDR2 LQKENI. V was pared by 6 bases and J by 2 bases, with 3 bases of the junction left unmatched. The CDR3 extends over 13 amino acids. In nucleotides, the CDR3 is TGTGCCAGCTCCCAGGGACAGAACTATGGCTACACCTTC. As protein: CASSQGQNYGYTF.

The chain links TRBV7-2 to TRBJ1-6, with 8 positions matching TRBD1. Trimming cost V 0 bases and J 6 bases; bases outside gene matches: 13. The CDR3 runs to 19 residues. Germline V gives CDR1 SGHTA, CDR2 FQGNSA. Here the CDR3 DNA reads TGTGCCAGCAGCTTAGCAGGGGACAGGCGGCGGGGTCCTAATTCACCCCTCCACTTT. It specifies CASSLAGDRRRGPNSPLHF.

The V call is TRBV29-1, the J call TRBJ1-2, with D perhaps TRBD1 (5 bases). The V gene lost 7 bases and the J gene lost 4 bases, with 16 bases spanning the gap. This CDR3 contains 13 residues. Looked up from germline, CDR1 is SQVTM and CDR2 is ANQGSEA. CDR3 region: CSAGQTRTYGYTF. The CDR3 coding sequence is TGCAGCGCCGGACAAACTCGGACCTATGGCTACACCTTC.

J is TRBJ1-1 and V is TRBV9, with D possibly TRBD1 on 5 matching bases. Trimming left V 0 bases short and J 6 bases short, with 9 bases between. In germline, CDR1 is SGDLS, CDR2 YYNGEE. CDR3 length: 13 amino acids. The CDR3 protein is CASSVEAGAEAFF. The CDR3 DNA is TGTGCCAGCAGCGTAGAAGCGGGGGCTGAAGCTTTCTTT.

The chain employs TRBV3-1 (or the pseudogene TRBV3-2) and TRBJ1-1; TRBD1 matches at 7 bases. J was trimmed by 3 bases and V by 7 bases; bases with no gene match: 11. CDR1 and CDR2 from the germline V gene are LGHDT and YNNKEL (reference sequence). The CDR3 consists of 15 residues. The CDR3 sequence: CASTQGGREDTEAFF. The CDR3, as DNA: TGTGCCAGCACCCAGGGGGGAAGGGAGGACACTGAAGCTTTCTTT.

The chain uses TRBV5-5 and TRBJ1-5; no definite D call. Trimming took 4 bases from V and 6 from J, leaving 20 bases between them. This CDR3 spans 16 amino acids. CDR1 is SGHKS, CDR2 YYEKEE, per germline (reference sequence). The CDR3 here is CASSPEAGHPSQPQHF. CDR3 in DNA: TGTGCCAGCAGCCCGGAGGCAGGTCACCCTTCTCAGCCCCAGCATTTT.

The J gene is TRBJ2-5, the V gene TRBV7-2; D gene unclear. Trimming shortened V by 5 bases and J by 5 bases, and 15 bases separated the two germline ends. There are 14 residues in the CDR3. The V gene's germline CDR1 is SGHTA and CDR2 FQGNSA. CDR3 in DNA: TGTGCCAGCAGCCCCACTACGGGTTGGGAGACCCAGTACTTC. Amino acids: CASSPTTGWETQYF.